One T cell receptor (beta chain) is described in this entry. These data come from a study of blood T cell repertoires in COVID-19. The CDR3 loop spans 15 amino acids. V lost 2 bases, J lost 3 bases, and 14 bases lay in between. Per germline, CDR1 SGHRS and CDR2 YFSETQ. Here immunoSEQ multiplex PCR was the method, and the copy in TCRdb shows in-frame clones only, minus some. The data contain 190,000 or so clones, about 85% of them singletons. V usage is TRBV5-1 and J usage is TRBJ1-1, with D uncertain. The sequence was collected from a man between 35 and 55 years old who had recovered from COVID-19. Source material: PBMCs or T cells enriched from blood (not recorded which). DNA of the CDR3: TGCGCCAGCAGCTTTGACGCGGCTCTAGACACTGAAGCTTTCTTT. Translation gives CASSFDAALDTEAFF. The variable domain in full, completed from reference TRBV5-1 and TRBJ1-1, reads KAGVTQTPRYLIKTRGQQVTLSCSPISGHRSVSWYQQTPGQGLQFLFEYFSETQRNKGNFPGRFSGRQFSNSRSEMNVSTLELGDSALYLCASSFDAALDTEAFFGQGTRLTVV.